The 8 T cell receptor beta chains below all came from one sample that was sequenced in a study of blood T cell repertoires in COVID-19. Repertoires were generated with immunoSEQ multiplex PCR, while TCRdb's copy carries only in-frame clones and drops some. The top ten clones hold approximately 3.4% of a sample with over 400,000 clones, around 85% of them seen once. The source material was peripheral blood. These receptors were collected from a human donor in a cohort sampled during active COVID-19.

The chain couples TRBV5-1 to TRBJ1-1; D call uncertain. V was clipped by 2 bases and J by 4 bases, with 12 bases between them. CDR3 length equals 14 residues. The V gene's germline CDR1 is SGHRS and CDR2 YFSETQ. The CDR3 DNA follows: TGCGCCAGCAGCTTTAGAGATCAATTCACTGAAGCTTTCTTT. The encoded protein is CASSFRDQFTEAFF. Full variable domain (remainder filled in from reference TRBV5-1 and TRBJ1-1): KAGVTQTPRYLIKTRGQQVTLSCSPISGHRSVSWYQQTPGQGLQFLFEYFSETQRNKGNFPGRFSGRQFSNSRSEMNVSTLELGDSALYLCASSFRDQFTEAFFGQGTRLTVV.

This clone appeared a few times. The rearrangement uses TRBV28 and TRBJ1-5; a possible D gene is TRBD1 (5 bases). This CDR3 is built from 14 residues. Trimming left V 8 bases short and J 2 bases short, with 13 bases between. Germline V gene sequence: CDR1 MDHEN, CDR2 SYDVKM. The CDR3 DNA follows: TGTGCCAGCTTAAGCAGGGCGCGCAATCAGCCCCAGCATTTT. Translated, it gives CASLSRARNQPQHF.

In the case of this clone: An end of the junction differs from the germline gene, which may be a read error. This sequence joins TRBV12-5 and TRBJ2-6; 7 bases match TRBD2. Germline CDR1 LGHNT, CDR2 FRNRAP. The CDR3 length is 16 residues. The DNA for the CDR3 is TGTGCTTGTGGTTTGGGGGGGGTATCTGGGGCCAACGTCCTGACTTTC. This encodes CACGLGGVSGANVLTF.

V and J are TRBV11-3 and TRBJ2-3; 12 bases align to TRBD2. The CDR3 has 16 amino acids. The ends lost 3 bases at V and 2 bases at J; junction bases unmatched: 3. Germline values: CDR1 SGHNT, CDR2 YENEEA. DNA of the CDR3: TGTGCCAGCAGCTTGGGACTAGCGGGCTTCACAGATACGCAGTATTTT. Its protein is CASSLGLAGFTDTQYF.

The chain joins TRBV4-1 to TRBJ1-1, with D unresolved. Germline V lookup: CDR1 MGHRA, CDR2 YSYEKL. CDR3 length: 14 residues. V lost 4 bases, J lost 2 bases, and 11 bases lay in between. The DNA of the CDR3 is TGCGCCAGCAGCCGCGGTGAGAGAAACACTGAAGCTTTCTTT. Translating it yields CASSRGERNTEAFF.

This clone was detected a few times. The chain couples TRBV3-1 (or the pseudogene TRBV3-2) to TRBJ1-5; 8 bases agree with TRBD1. Germline lookup yields CDR1 LGHDT and CDR2 YNNKEL (reference sequence). The CDR3 length is 14 residues. V lost 5 bases and J lost 3; bases outside the gene matches: 3. CDR3 nucleotides: TGTGCCAGCAGCAGGGGACAGGACAATCAGCCCCAGCATTTT. This sequence encodes CASSRGQDNQPQHF.

The chain employs TRBV30 and TRBJ1-2; 9 bases align to TRBD1. The CDR3 has 14 amino acids. Per germline, CDR1 GTSNPN and CDR2 SVGIG (reference sequence). With V trimmed by 6 bases and J by 7 bases, 12 bases remained unmatched. The CDR3, as DNA: TGTGCCTGCCGAGGCGGACAGGGGAAGGGTGGCTACACCTTC. Its protein is CACRGGQGKGGYTF.

The J gene is TRBJ2-5, the V gene TRBV18; tentative D call: TRBD1 (6 bases). The CDR3 runs 14 residues. CDR1 is KGHSH, CDR2 LQKENI, per germline. Trimming cost V 5 bases and J 3 bases, with 13 bases left between them. As DNA, the CDR3 is TGTGCCAGCTCAGGTTCTAGGACAGAAGAGACCCAGTACTTC. This translates into CASSGSRTEETQYF.